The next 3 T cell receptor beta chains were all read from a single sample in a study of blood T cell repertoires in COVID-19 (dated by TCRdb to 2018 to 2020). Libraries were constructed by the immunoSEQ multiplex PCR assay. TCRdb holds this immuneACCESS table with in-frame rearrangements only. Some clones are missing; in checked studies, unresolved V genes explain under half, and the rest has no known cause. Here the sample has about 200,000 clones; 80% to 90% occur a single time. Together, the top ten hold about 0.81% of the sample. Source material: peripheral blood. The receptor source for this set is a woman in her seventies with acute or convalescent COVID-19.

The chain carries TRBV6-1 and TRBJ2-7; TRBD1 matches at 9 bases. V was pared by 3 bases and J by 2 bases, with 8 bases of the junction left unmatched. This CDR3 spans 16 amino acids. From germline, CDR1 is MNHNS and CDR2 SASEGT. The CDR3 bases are TGTGCCAGCAGTGACATTGGGACAGGGAAACCCTACGAGCAGTACTTC. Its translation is CASSDIGTGKPYEQYF.

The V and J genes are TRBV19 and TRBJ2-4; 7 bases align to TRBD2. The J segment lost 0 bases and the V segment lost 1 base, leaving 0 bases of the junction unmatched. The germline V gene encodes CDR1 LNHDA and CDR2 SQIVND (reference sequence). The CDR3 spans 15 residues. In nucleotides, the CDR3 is TGTGCCAGTAGTATAGGGGGGGGAGCCAAAAACATTCAGTACTTC. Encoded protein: CASSIGGGAKNIQYF.

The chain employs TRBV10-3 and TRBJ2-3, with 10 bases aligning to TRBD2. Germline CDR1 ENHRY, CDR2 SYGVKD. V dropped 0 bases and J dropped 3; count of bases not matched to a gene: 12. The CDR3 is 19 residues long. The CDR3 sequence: CAISESAGGTSGMTDTQYF. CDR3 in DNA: TGTGCCATCAGTGAGTCGGCGGGTGGAACTAGCGGGATGACAGATACGCAGTATTTT.